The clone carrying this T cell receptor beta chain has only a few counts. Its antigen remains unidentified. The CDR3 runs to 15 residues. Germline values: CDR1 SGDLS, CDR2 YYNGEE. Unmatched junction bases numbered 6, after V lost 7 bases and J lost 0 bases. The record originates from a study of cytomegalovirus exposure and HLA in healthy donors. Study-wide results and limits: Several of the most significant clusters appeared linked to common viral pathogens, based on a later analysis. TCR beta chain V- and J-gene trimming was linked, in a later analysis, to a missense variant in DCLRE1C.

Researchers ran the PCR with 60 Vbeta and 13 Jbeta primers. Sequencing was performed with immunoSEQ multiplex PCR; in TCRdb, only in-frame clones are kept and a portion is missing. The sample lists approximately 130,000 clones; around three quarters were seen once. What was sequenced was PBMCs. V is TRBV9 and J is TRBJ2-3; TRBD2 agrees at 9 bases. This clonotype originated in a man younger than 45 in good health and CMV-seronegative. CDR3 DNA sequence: TGTGCCAGCTCCGGGACTAGCCCTAGCACAGATACGCAGTATTTT. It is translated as CASSGTSPSTDTQYF. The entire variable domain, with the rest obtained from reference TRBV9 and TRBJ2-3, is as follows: DSGVTQTPKHLITATGQRVTLRCSPRSGDLSVYWYQQSLDQGLQFLIQYYNGEERAKGNILERFSAQQFPDLHSELNLSSLELGDSALYFCASSGTSPSTDTQYFGPGTRLTVL.